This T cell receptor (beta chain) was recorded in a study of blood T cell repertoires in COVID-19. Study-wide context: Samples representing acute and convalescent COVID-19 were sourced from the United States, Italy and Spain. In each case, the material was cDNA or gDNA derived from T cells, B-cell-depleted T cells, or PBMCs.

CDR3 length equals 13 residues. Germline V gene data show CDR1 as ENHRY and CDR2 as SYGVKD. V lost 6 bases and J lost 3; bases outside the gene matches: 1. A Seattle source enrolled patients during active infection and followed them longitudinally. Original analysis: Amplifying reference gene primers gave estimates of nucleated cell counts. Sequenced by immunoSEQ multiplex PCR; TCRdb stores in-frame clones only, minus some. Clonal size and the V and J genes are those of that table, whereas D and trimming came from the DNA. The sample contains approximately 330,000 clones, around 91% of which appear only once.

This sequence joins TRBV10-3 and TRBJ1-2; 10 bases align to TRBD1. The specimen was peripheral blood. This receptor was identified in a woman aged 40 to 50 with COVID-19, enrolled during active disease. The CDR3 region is CAISGTGDYGYTF. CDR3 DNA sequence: TGTGCCATCAGCGGGACAGGGGACTATGGCTACACCTTC.